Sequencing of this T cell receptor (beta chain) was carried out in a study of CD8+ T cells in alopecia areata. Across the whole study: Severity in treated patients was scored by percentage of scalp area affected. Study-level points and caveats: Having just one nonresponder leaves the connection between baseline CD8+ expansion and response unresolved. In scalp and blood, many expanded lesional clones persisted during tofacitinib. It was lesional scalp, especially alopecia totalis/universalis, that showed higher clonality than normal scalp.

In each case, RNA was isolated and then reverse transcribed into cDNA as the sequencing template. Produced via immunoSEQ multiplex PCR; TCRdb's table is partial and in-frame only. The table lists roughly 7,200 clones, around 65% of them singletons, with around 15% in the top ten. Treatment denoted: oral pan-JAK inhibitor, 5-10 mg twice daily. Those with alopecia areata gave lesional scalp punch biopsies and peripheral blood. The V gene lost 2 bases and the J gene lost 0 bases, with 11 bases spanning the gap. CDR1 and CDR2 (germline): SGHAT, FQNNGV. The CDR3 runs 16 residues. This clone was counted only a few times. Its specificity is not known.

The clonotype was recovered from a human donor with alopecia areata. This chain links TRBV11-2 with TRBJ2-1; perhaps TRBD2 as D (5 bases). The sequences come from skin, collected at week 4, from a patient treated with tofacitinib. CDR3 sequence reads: CASSLKRLSSYNEQFF. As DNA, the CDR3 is TGTGCCAGCAGCTTAAAGCGGCTCAGCTCCTACAATGAGCAGTTCTTC.